The entry that follows covers one T cell receptor beta chain sequence. Its antigen remains unidentified. The CDR3 runs to 15 residues. In germline, CDR1 is PRHDT, CDR2 FYEKMQ (reference sequence). The sample originates from a study of T cells expressing NK-cell markers. Study at large: Sorted CD3+CD56-NKG2C+, CD3+CD56+NKG2C+ and CD3+CD56+NKG2C- T cells supplied the TCR beta repertoires.

UMIs were included in TCR beta cDNA generated by 5'RACE template switching. Following a re-call of the 5' RACE reads, TCRdb has one entry per CDR3 protein and lacks DNA. The data include about 170,000 distinct CDR3 sequences; the top ten clones carry 20% to 25%. General observations from the study: Several of the donors carried dominant NKG2C+ clonotypes that took up about 1.0-7.5% of their CD8+ T cells. Also leading the CD3+CD56-NKG2C+ fraction in several donors were these clonotypes.

The origin of this receptor is a man aged 18-75 years in good health. The chain employs TRBV13 and TRBJ2-7. The sequencing input was blood T cells: a sorted CD56 or NKG2C T cell subset, CD4+ or CD8+ T cells, or bulk PBMC T cells (not recorded which). The CDR3 here is CASSAGHPSSYEQYF.